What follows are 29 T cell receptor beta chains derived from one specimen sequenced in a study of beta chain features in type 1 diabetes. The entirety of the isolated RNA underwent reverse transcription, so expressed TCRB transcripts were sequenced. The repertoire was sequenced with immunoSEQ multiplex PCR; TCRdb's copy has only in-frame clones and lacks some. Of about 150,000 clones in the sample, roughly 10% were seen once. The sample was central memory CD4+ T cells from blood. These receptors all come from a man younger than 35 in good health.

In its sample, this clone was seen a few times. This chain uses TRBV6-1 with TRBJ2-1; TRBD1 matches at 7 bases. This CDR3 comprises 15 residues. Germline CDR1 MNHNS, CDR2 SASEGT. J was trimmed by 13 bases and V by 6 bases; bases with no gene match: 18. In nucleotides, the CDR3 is TGTGCCAGCAGCTCAATGACACCGGGACAGATTACCCAGTTCTTC. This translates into CASSSMTPGQITQFF.

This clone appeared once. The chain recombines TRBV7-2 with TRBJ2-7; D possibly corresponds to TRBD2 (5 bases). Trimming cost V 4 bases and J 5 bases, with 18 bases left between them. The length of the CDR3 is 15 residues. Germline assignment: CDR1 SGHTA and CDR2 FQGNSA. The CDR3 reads CASSSRRRSSHEQYF. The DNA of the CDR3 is TGTGCCAGCAGCTCACGACGGCGGTCTAGCCACGAGCAGTACTTC.

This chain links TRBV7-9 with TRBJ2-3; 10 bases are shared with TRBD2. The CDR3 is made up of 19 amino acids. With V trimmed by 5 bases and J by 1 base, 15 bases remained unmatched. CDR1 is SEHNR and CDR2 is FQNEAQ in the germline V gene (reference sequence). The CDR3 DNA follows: TGTGCCAGCAGCCCCCGGATAGCGGGGGGCCGGTTGGGCACAGATACGCAGTATTTT. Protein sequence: CASSPRIAGGRLGTDTQYF.

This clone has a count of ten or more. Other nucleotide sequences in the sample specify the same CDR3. CDR3 DNA sequence: TGTGCCATCAGTGGGACCTACGAGCAGTACTTC. Its translation: CAISGTYEQYF. V is TRBV10-3 and J is TRBJ2-7; D gene uncertain. Trimming stripped 4 bases from V and 2 bases from J, with 3 bases between. Germline V gene sequence: CDR1 ENHRY, CDR2 SYGVKD. The CDR3 contains 11 residues.

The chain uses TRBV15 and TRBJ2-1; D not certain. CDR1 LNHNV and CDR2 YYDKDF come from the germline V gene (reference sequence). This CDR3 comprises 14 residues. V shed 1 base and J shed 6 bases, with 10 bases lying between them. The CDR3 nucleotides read TGTGCCACCAGCAGAGGGGGTGACCTCAATGAGCAGTTCTTC. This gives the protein CATSRGGDLNEQFF. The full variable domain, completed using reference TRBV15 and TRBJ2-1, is DAMVIQNPRYQVTQFGKPVTLSCSQTLNHNVMYWYQQKSSQAPKLLFHYYDKDFNNEADTPDNFQSRRPNTSFCFLDIRSPGLGDTAMYLCATSRGGDLNEQFFGPGTRLTVL.

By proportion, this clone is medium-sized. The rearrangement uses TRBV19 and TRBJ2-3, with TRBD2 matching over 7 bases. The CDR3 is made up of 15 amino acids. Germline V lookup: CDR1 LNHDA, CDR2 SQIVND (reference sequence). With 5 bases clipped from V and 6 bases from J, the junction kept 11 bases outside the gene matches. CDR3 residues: CASSPGGSLSDTQYF. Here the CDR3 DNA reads TGTGCCAGTAGTCCCGGGGGGAGCCTTTCGGATACGCAGTATTTT.

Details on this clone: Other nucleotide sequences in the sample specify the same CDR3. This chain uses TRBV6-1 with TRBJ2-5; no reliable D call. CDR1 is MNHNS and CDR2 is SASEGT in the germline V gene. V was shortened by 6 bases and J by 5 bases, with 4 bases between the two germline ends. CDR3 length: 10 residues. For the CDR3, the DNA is TGTGCCAGCAGGGAGGAGACCCAGTACTTC. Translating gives CASREETQYF.

DNA of the CDR3: TGTGCCAGCAGTCCGACAGAGAACACTGAAGCTTTCTTT. This translates into CASSPTENTEAFF. The chain carries TRBV6-5 and TRBJ1-1, with D possibly TRBD1 on 5 matching bases. CDR3 length: 13 residues. Trimming stripped 5 bases from V and 1 base from J, with 8 bases between. CDR1 is MNHEY and CDR2 is SVGAGI in the germline V gene.

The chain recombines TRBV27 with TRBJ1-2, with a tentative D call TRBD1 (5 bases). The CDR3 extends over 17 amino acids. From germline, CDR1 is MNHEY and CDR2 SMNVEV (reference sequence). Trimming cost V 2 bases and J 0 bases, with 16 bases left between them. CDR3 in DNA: TGTGCCAGCAGTTTACAAGGATGGGGCAGTTCTAACTATGGCTACACCTTC. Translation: CASSLQGWGSSNYGYTF.

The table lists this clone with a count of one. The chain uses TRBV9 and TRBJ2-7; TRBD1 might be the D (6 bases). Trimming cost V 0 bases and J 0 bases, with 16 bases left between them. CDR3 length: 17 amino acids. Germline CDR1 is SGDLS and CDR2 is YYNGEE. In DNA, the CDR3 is TGTGCCAGCAGCGTAGACTCTGGGCAGGGGAACTCCTACGAGCAGTACTTC. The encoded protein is CASSVDSGQGNSYEQYF.

The DNA for the CDR3 is TGCAGAGGACTAGCAGGCGACGAGCAGTACTTC. Translation: CRGLAGDEQYF. The V and J genes are TRBV20-1 and TRBJ2-7; 8 bases align to TRBD2. Per the germline V gene, CDR1 is DFQATT and CDR2 is SNEGSKA (reference sequence). The CDR3 extends over 11 amino acids.

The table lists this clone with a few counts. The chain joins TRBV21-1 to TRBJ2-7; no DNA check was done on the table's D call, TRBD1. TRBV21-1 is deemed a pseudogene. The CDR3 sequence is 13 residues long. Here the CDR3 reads CASSKQGAYEQYF. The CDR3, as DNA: TGTGCCAGCAGCAAGCAGGGGGCCTACGAGCAGTACTTC.

The CDR3 DNA sequence: TGTGCCAGCCTGAGGATGAACACTGAAGCTTTCTTT. Translating gives CASLRMNTEAFF. This chain connects TRBV7-9 to TRBJ1-1; D gene ambiguous. Deletions cut 8 bases from V and 0 bases from J, with 7 bases between. The CDR3 loop spans 12 amino acids. CDR1 SEHNR and CDR2 FQNEAQ come from the germline V gene (reference sequence).

The CDR3 loop is CASSLDRGQSEAFF. The CDR3 DNA is TGTGCCAGCAGCTTAGACAGGGGGCAAAGTGAAGCTTTCTTT. The J gene is TRBJ1-1, the V gene TRBV7-8; 9 bases fit TRBD1. J gave up 7 bases and V 1 base, and 4 bases lay outside the gene matches. This CDR3 is 14 amino acids long. Germline V gene sequence: CDR1 SGHVS, CDR2 FQNEAQ.

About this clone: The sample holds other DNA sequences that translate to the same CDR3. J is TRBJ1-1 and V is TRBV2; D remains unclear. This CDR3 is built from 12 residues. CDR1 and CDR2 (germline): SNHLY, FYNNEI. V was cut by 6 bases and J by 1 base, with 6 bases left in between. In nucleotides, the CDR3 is TGTGCCAGCAGAGGAGAGAACACTGAAGCTTTCTTT. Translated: CASRGENTEAFF.

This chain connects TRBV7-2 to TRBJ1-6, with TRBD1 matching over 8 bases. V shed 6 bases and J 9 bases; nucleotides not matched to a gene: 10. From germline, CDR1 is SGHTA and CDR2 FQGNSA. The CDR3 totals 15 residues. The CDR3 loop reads CASSPQGAGGSPLHF. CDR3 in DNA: TGTGCCAGCAGTCCTCAGGGGGCGGGCGGTTCACCCCTCCACTTT.

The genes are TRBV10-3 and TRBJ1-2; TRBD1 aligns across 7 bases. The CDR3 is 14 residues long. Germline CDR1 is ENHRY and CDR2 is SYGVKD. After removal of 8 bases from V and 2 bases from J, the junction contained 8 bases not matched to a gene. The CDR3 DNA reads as TGTGCCATCCACAGAGAGACAGGGAACTATGGCTACACCTTC. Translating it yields CAIHRETGNYGYTF.

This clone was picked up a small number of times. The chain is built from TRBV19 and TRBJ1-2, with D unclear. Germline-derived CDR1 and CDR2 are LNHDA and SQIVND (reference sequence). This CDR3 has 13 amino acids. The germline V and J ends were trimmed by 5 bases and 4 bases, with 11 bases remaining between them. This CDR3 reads CASSDILTYGYTF. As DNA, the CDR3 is TGTGCCAGTAGTGATATCCTCACCTATGGCTACACCTTC.

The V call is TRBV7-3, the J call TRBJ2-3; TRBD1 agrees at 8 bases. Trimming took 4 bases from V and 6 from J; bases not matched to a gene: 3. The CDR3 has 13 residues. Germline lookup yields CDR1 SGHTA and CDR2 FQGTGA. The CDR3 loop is CASSSRDRDTQYF. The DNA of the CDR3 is TGTGCCAGCAGCTCCCGGGACAGGGATACGCAGTATTTT.

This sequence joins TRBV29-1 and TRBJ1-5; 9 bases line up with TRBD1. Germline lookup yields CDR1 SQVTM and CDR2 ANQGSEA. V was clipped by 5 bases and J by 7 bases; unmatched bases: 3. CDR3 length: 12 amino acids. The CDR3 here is CSVRQGDQPQHF. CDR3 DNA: TGCAGCGTTCGACAGGGGGACCAGCCCCAGCATTTT.

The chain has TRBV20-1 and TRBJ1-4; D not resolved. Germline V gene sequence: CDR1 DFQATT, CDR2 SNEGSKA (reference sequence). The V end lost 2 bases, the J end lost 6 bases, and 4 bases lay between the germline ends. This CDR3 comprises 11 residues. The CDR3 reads CSARQDEKLFF. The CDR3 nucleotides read TGCAGTGCTAGACAGGATGAAAAACTGTTTTTT.

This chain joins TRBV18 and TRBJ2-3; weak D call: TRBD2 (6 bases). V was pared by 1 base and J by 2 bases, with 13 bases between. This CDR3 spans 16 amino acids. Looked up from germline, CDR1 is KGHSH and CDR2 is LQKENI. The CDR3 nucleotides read TGTGCCAGCTCACCACAGGGAGCGGGCCTCACAGATACGCAGTATTTT. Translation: CASSPQGAGLTDTQYF. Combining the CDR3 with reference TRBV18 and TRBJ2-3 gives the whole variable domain NAGVMQNPRHLVRRRGQEARLRCSPMKGHSHVYWYRQLPEEGLKFMVYLQKENIIDESGMPKERFSAEFPKEGPSILRIQQVVRGDSAAYFCASSPQGAGLTDTQYFGPGTRLTVL.

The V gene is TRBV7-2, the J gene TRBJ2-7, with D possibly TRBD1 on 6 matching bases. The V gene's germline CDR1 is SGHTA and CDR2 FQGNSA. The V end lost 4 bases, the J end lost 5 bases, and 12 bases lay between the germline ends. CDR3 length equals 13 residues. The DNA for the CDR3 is TGTGCCAGCAGCTCCCAGGGGTGGGACGAGCAGTACTTC. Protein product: CASSSQGWDEQYF.

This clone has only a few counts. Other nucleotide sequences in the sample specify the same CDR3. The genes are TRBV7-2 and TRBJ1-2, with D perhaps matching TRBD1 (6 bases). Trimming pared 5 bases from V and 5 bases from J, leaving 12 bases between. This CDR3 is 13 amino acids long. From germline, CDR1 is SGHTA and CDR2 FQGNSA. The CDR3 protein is CASSPQGGYGYTF. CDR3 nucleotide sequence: TGTGCCAGCAGCCCACAGGGTGGTTATGGCTACACCTTC.

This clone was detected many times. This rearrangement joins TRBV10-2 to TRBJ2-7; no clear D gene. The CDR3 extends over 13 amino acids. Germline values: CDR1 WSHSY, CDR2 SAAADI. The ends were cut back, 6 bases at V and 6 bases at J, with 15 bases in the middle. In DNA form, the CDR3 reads TGCGCCAGCAGGAAACCTTCTCAGACCGAGCAGTACTTC. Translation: CASRKPSQTEQYF.

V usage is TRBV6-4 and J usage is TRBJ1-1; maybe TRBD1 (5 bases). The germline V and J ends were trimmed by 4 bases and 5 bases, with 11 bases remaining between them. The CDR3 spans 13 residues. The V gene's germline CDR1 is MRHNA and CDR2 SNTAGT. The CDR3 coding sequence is TGTGCCAGCAGTGTAGAGGGGCAGACTGAAGCTTTCTTT. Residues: CASSVEGQTEAFF.

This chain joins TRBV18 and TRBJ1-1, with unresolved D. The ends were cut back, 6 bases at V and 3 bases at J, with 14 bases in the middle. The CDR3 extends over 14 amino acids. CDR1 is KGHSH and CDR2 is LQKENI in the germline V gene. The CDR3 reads CASSLSKGHTEAFF. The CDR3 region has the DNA TGTGCCAGCTCGCTGTCTAAGGGCCACACTGAAGCTTTCTTT.

Here the CDR3 DNA reads TGTGCCAGTAGTATACTGGGATTGGAGACCCAGTACTTC. Its protein product is CASSILGLETQYF. The chain is built from TRBV19 and TRBJ2-5; D gene uncertain. V lost 2 bases and J 5 bases, leaving 9 bases between the germline ends. Germline V gives CDR1 LNHDA, CDR2 SQIVND (reference sequence). There are 13 residues in the CDR3.

CDR3 amino acids: CSVFQAYEQYF. As DNA, the CDR3 is TGCAGCGTTTTCCAAGCCTACGAGCAGTACTTC. This sequence joins TRBV29-1 and TRBJ2-7; D is undetermined. Germline CDR1 reads SQVTM; CDR2 reads ANQGSEA. The V gene lost 5 bases and the J gene lost 2 bases, with 7 bases spanning the gap. CDR3 length equals 11 residues.